The 19 T cell receptor beta chains reported below all come from one sample, sequenced in a study of early T cells in non-severe SARS-CoV-2 infection. TCRdb independently ran MiXCR on the 5' RACE reads; one entry per CDR3 protein. The data contain roughly 53,000 distinct CDR3 sequences, roughly 8.8% of them singletons. The sample taken for sequencing was whole blood. Source of these receptors: an adult who was a healthcare worker with PCR-confirmed SARS-CoV-2 infection or an uninfected control (not recorded which).

This clonotype was seen at least ten times. The genes are TRBV4-2 and TRBJ1-4; D gene unclear. The CDR3 is 13 residues long. From germline, CDR1 is LGHNA and CDR2 YNFKEQ. Trimming pared 1 base from V and 4 bases from J, leaving 4 bases between. The CDR3 is CASSQGNNEKLFF. The DNA for the CDR3 is TGTGCCAGCAGCCAAGGGAATAATGAAAAACTGTTTTTT.

Only a few counts were recorded for this clonotype. The chain has TRBV20-1 and TRBJ1-2; TRBD1 matches 7 bases. With V trimmed by 2 bases and J by 5 bases, 5 bases remained unmatched. The CDR3 sequence is 13 residues long. Looked up from germline, CDR1 is DFQATT and CDR2 is SNEGSKA (reference sequence). The CDR3 DNA reads TGCAGTGCTAGACAGGGGGATCGGTATGGCTACACCTTC. Amino acid sequence: CSARQGDRYGYTF.

This clonotype was seen at least ten times. This chain uses TRBV30 with TRBJ2-1; D not certain. The CDR3 totals 15 residues. Between the trimmed V and J ends, which lost 2 bases and 3 bases, there was a span of 14 bases. Germline V lookup: CDR1 GTSNPN, CDR2 SVGIG (reference sequence). The DNA of the CDR3 is TGTGCCTGGAGTCGATATTCGGGCCACTACAATGAGCAGTTCTTC. This encodes CAWSRYSGHYNEQFF.

The chain has TRBV3-1 and TRBJ2-3, with D possibly matching TRBD2 (5 bases). Germline values: CDR1 LGHDT, CDR2 YNNKEL (reference sequence). Trimming stripped 0 bases from V and 6 bases from J, with 22 bases between. The CDR3 consists of 18 residues. CDR3 coding DNA: TGTGCCAGCAGCCAAGAGCCCCCCGGGAATGGGCTTGGGGATACGCAGTATTTT. This codes for CASSQEPPGNGLGDTQYF.

There are many counts of this clonotype. The chain couples TRBV12-3 or TRBV12-4 to TRBJ2-1; 10 bases align to TRBD1. After removal of 7 bases from V and 7 bases from J, the junction contained 7 bases not matched to a gene. This CDR3 comprises 14 residues. CDR3 loop: CASNPGQGFNEQFF. The CDR3 DNA reads as TGTGCCAGCAACCCGGGACAGGGGTTTAATGAGCAGTTCTTC.

V gene TRBV7-9 combines with J gene TRBJ2-5; a weak D match, TRBD1 (6 bases). Germline loops: CDR1 SEHNR, CDR2 FQNEAQ (reference sequence). The CDR3 runs to 15 residues. V lost 5 bases and J 4 bases, leaving 17 bases between the germline ends. CDR3 nucleotide sequence: TGTGCCAGCAGCCTGGGGGACCGCAGGGGAGAGACCCAGTACTTC. It encodes CASSLGDRRGETQYF. The whole variable domain, filled in from reference TRBV7-9 and TRBJ2-5, reads DTGVSQNPRHKITKRGQNVTFRCDPISEHNRLYWYRQTLGQGPEFLTYFQNEAQLEKSRLLSDRFSAERPKGSFSTLEIQRTEQGDSAMYLCASSLGDRRGETQYFGPGTRLLVL.

This clonotype has a count of ten or more. The chain combines TRBV12-3 or TRBV12-4 with TRBJ1-1; no clear D gene. Trimming removed 7 bases at V and 1 base at J, with 13 bases between. The CDR3 runs 14 residues. This CDR3 is CASTFAWQNTEAFF. CDR3 DNA sequence: TGTGCCAGCACCTTTGCCTGGCAGAACACTGAAGCTTTCTTT.

This chain uses TRBV19 with TRBJ2-1; TRBD1 aligns across 11 bases. This CDR3 has 17 residues. In germline, CDR1 is LNHDA, CDR2 SQIVND (reference sequence). J lost 5 bases, V lost 6 bases, and 12 bases had no gene match. DNA for the CDR3: TGTGCCAGTAGCCCGAGCCCGGGACAGGGGGGGCACAATGAGCAGTTCTTC. Translating it yields CASSPSPGQGGHNEQFF.

This clonotype has at least ten counts. The CDR3 is CASSLQGTYGETQYF. The CDR3 nucleotides are TGCGCCAGCAGCTTACAAGGGACTTACGGAGAGACCCAGTACTTC. The chain recombines TRBV5-1 with TRBJ2-5; possibly TRBD2 for D (6 bases). CDR1 is SGHRS, CDR2 YFSETQ, per germline. V was pared by 2 bases and J by 4 bases, with 15 bases between. The CDR3 loop spans 15 amino acids.

V is TRBV4-1 and J is TRBJ2-7, with D perhaps matching TRBD1 (5 bases). With 4 bases removed from V and 7 bases from J, the gap between germline ends came to 14 bases. From germline, CDR1 is MGHRA and CDR2 YSYEKL. This CDR3 spans 13 amino acids. The CDR3, as DNA: TGCGCCAGCAGCCCGATGCAGGGATGGGAGCAGTACTTC. Translated, it gives CASSPMQGWEQYF.

In its sample, this clonotype was seen a few times. The gene calls are TRBV29-1 and TRBJ2-7, with D possibly TRBD2 on 5 matching bases. Germline loops: CDR1 SQVTM, CDR2 ANQGSEA. This CDR3 spans 13 amino acids. V was clipped by 4 bases and J by 3 bases, with 13 bases between them. This CDR3 is CSVALGRDYEQYF. The CDR3 bases are TGCAGCGTTGCTCTCGGACGGGACTACGAGCAGTACTTC.

A word on this clonotype: The junction does not match germline at one end; this may be a read error. This rearrangement joins TRBV7-9 to TRBJ2-7; D remains unclear. The CDR3 is 13 amino acids. CDR1 is SEHNR, CDR2 FQNEAQ, per germline (reference sequence). CDR3 DNA: TGTGCCAGCAGCCCAGACATTTTCCCCATCGGTAGCTTC. Residues: CASSPDIFPIGSF.

The rearrangement joins TRBV3-1 to TRBJ2-7, with 7 bases matching TRBD2. After removal of 4 bases from V and 5 bases from J, the junction contained 11 bases not matched to a gene. The germline V gene encodes CDR1 LGHDT and CDR2 YNNKEL (reference sequence). This CDR3 is 15 amino acids long. The CDR3 nucleotides read TGTGCCAGCAGCCCCCCCGCGGGAGCAGGCGACGAGCAGTACTTC. As protein: CASSPPAGAGDEQYF.

The J gene is TRBJ2-5, the V gene TRBV12-3 or TRBV12-4; D is ambiguous. Trimming took 4 bases from V and 7 from J, leaving 16 bases between them. This CDR3 has 14 residues. Here the CDR3 DNA reads TGTGCCAGCAGTTCGCTCGAAAGTCTGGGGACCCAGTACTTC. Encoded protein: CASSSLESLGTQYF.

The sample holds a few counts of this clonotype. The chain employs TRBV4-1 and TRBJ1-1; D uncertain. This CDR3 has 15 residues. Germline V gene sequence: CDR1 MGHRA, CDR2 YSYEKL. The ends were cut back, 1 base at V and 1 base at J, with 10 bases in the middle. Here the CDR3 DNA reads TGCGCCAGCAGCCAAGGACTGGCTTCGAACACTGAAGCTTTCTTT. Amino acid sequence: CASSQGLASNTEAFF.

The chain uses TRBV6-1 and TRBJ2-1; the match to TRBD2 covers 8 bases. The germline V gene has CDR1 MNHNS and CDR2 SASEGT. The trim removed 11 bases at V and 0 bases at J, leaving 0 bases unmatched. This CDR3 comprises 12 residues. The CDR3 reads CAAGGSYNEQFF. As DNA, the CDR3 is TGTGCCGCGGGGGGCTCCTACAATGAGCAGTTCTTC.

This clonotype was detected only a few times. This sequence joins TRBV5-5 and TRBJ2-5, with D maybe TRBD1 (5 bases). Germline V CDR1 and CDR2: SGHKS, YYEKEE (reference sequence). Trimming shortened V by 4 bases and J by 5 bases, and 9 bases separated the two germline ends. This CDR3 contains 12 residues. DNA for the CDR3: TGTGCCAGCAGCCGACAGTTGGAGACCCAGTACTTC. Protein sequence: CASSRQLETQYF.

The CDR3 nucleotides read TGTGCCACCAAGGACAGCTATGGCTACACCTTC. It encodes CATKDSYGYTF. V usage is TRBV10-3 and J usage is TRBJ1-2; D might be TRBD1 (6 bases). V lost 10 bases and J 4 bases, leaving 10 bases between the germline ends. The CDR3 length is 11 residues. Germline V gene sequence: CDR1 ENHRY, CDR2 SYGVKD.

The CDR3 spells CASSRDVIGNTEAFF. For the CDR3, the DNA is TGCGCCAGCAGCCGAGACGTTATCGGGAACACTGAAGCTTTCTTT. The chain is built from TRBV5-1 and TRBJ1-1; no firm D call. Germline V gene sequence: CDR1 SGHRS, CDR2 YFSETQ. V was cut by 4 bases and J by 1 base, with 14 bases left in between. The length of the CDR3 is 15 residues.